Below are 27 T cell receptor beta chains sequenced from a single sample in a study of blood T cells in healthy people across ages. A sample-barcoded 5' primer and a J-beta primer mix were used in a second PCR of roughly 7 to 11 cycles. MiXCR, applied by TCRdb to the 5' RACE reads, yields one record per CDR3 protein. Among about 930,000 distinct CDR3 sequences, roughly 29% were seen once, and the ten largest hold more than 8.5%. This sample was also put to use in a study of T cells of mothers and their children.

The sequencing input was blood. These receptor sequences come from a woman aged 35 to 49 in good health.

The table lists this clonotype with a few counts. J is TRBJ1-6 and V is TRBV7-9; the match to TRBD1 covers 7 bases. Germline-derived CDR1 and CDR2 are SEHNR and FQNEAQ (reference sequence). V was pared by 3 bases and J by 4 bases, with 3 bases of the junction left unmatched. This CDR3 spans 15 amino acids. As DNA, the CDR3 is TGTGCCAGCAGCTTCGGGACAGTTTATAATTCACCCCTCCACTTT. Its protein is CASSFGTVYNSPLHF.

With regard to this clonotype: A read error may produce the germline difference seen at one junction end. The chain combines TRBV5-5 with TRBJ2-6, with a tentative D call TRBD1 (5 bases). Germline CDR1 is SGHKS and CDR2 is YYEKEE (reference sequence). The CDR3 is 16 amino acids. In DNA form, the CDR3 reads TGTGCCAGCAGCTTGGGGCAGACCTCTGGGGCCAACGTCCCGACTTTC. Translation gives CASSLGQTSGANVPTF. Complete variable domain (other parts from reference TRBV5-5 and TRBJ2-6): DAGVTQSPTHLIKTRGQQVTLRCSPISGHKSVSWYQQVLGQGPQFIFQYYEKEERGRGNFPDRFSARQFPNYSSELNVNALLLGDSALYLCASSLGQTSGANVPTFGAGSRLTVL.

The V and J genes are TRBV9 and TRBJ2-5, with D possibly matching TRBD2 (5 bases). This CDR3 has 12 residues. Germline V lookup: CDR1 SGDLS, CDR2 YYNGEE. V gave up 0 bases and J gave up 11 bases, with 11 bases separating them. CDR3 sequence reads: CASSVVGREQYF. DNA for the CDR3: TGTGCCAGCAGCGTAGTTGGGAGAGAGCAGTACTTC.

This clonotype has only a few counts. The rearrangement links TRBV4-1 to TRBJ2-1, with a weak D call TRBD1 (5 bases). V shed 0 bases and J shed 8 bases, with 11 bases lying between them. The CDR3 loop spans 14 amino acids. The germline gives CDR1 MGHRA, CDR2 YSYEKL. CDR3 bases: TGCGCCAGCAGCCAAGACCCGCAGGGCGATGAGCAGTTCTTC. Translated, it gives CASSQDPQGDEQFF.

The V gene is TRBV6-2 or TRBV6-3, the J gene TRBJ2-1; tentatively, D is TRBD1 or TRBD2 (5 bases each). The CDR3 is 15 residues long. With 2 bases removed from V and 9 bases from J, the gap between germline ends came to 17 bases. The germline gives CDR1 MNHEY, CDR2 SVGEGT. DNA for the CDR3: TGTGCCAGCAGTTACGGGGGACCCCGAACGACTGAGCAGTTCTTC. This encodes CASSYGGPRTTEQFF.

Only a few counts were recorded for this clonotype. CDR3 coding DNA: TGTGCCAGCAGCGTATCCCCGGACAGGGGCTACGAGCAGTACTTC. It is translated as CASSVSPDRGYEQYF. The chain is built from TRBV9 and TRBJ2-7, with 9 bases aligning to TRBD1. Trimming removed 1 base from V and 3 bases from J; junction bases left unmatched: 5. Germline V gene data show CDR1 as SGDLS and CDR2 as YYNGEE. This CDR3 comprises 15 residues. Drawing the rest from reference TRBV9 and TRBJ2-7, the complete variable domain is DSGVTQTPKHLITATGQRVTLRCSPRSGDLSVYWYQQSLDQGLQFLIQYYNGEERAKGNILERFSAQQFPDLHSELNLSSLELGDSALYFCASSVSPDRGYEQYFGPGTRLTVT.

The V call is TRBV6-5, the J call TRBJ2-3, with D possibly TRBD1 on 6 matching bases. Germline V gene sequence: CDR1 MNHEY, CDR2 SVGAGI. Trimming took 6 bases from V and 4 from J, leaving 17 bases between them. The CDR3 totals 15 residues. CDR3 bases: TGTGCCAGCAGACTACAGGGTACTCGGGCAGATACGCAGTATTTT. Residues: CASRLQGTRADTQYF.

The chain links TRBV15 to TRBJ2-5; unclear D gene. The CDR3 runs to 16 residues. The germline V and J ends were trimmed by 3 bases and 3 bases, with 17 bases remaining between them. Germline CDR1 reads LNHNV; CDR2 reads YYDKDF (reference sequence). CDR3 sequence (DNA): TGTGCCACCAGCAGCCTTCGGTACTCCCAAGAAGAGACCCAGTACTTC. It yields the protein CATSSLRYSQEETQYF.

For this clonotype: A read error may account for a junction end that differs from germline. The CDR3 DNA follows: TGCGTCAGCAGCGCCTCGGGGGACTATGGCTACACCTTC. Protein sequence: CVSSASGDYGYTF. The gene calls are TRBV5-1 and TRBJ1-2, with D possibly TRBD1 on 5 matching bases. The CDR3 loop spans 13 amino acids. Per germline, CDR1 SGHRS and CDR2 YFSETQ.

Concerning this clonotype: This clone may be a read error of a much larger clone one base away. CDR3 DNA sequence: TGCGCCAGCACCCAAACTGGGGGAGGCGAGCAGTACTTC. Residues: CASTQTGGGEQYF. The chain couples TRBV4-1 to TRBJ2-7; weak D call: TRBD2 (6 bases). Germline CDR1 is MGHRA and CDR2 is YSYEKL. The CDR3 has 13 amino acids.

V gene TRBV27 combines with J gene TRBJ1-5, with 9 bases fitting TRBD1. With V trimmed by 2 bases and J by 3 bases, 5 bases remained unmatched. The CDR3 covers 16 residues. CDR1 is MNHEY, CDR2 SMNVEV, per germline (reference sequence). CDR3 in DNA: TGTGCCAGCAGTTTAGAGGGACAGGGCGCCAATCAGCCCCAGCATTTT. Its translation: CASSLEGQGANQPQHF.

The V call is TRBV7-2, the J call TRBJ2-1; D call uncertain. The ends were cut back, 5 bases at V and 6 bases at J, with 14 bases in the middle. The CDR3 is 14 residues long. Germline CDR1 reads SGHTA; CDR2 reads FQGNSA. DNA of the CDR3: TGTGCCAGCAGCCTCGACACGGGTAGCAATGAGCAGTTCTTC. Encoded protein: CASSLDTGSNEQFF.

Concerning this clonotype: The junction departs from germline at one end; a sequencing error may be responsible. The CDR3 DNA sequence: TGTGCCGGCAGCTTGGTTCGGGGTAGAAACGAGCAGTACTTC. This encodes CAGSLVRGRNEQYF. V gene TRBV5-6 combines with J gene TRBJ2-4, with a possible D match to TRBD2 (5 bases). The J call may be in error: the DNA end matches TRBJ2-7 better. Germline values: CDR1 SGHDT, CDR2 YYEEEE. This CDR3 has 14 residues.

This clonotype was seen once. J is TRBJ2-2 and V is TRBV7-2; maybe TRBD2 (6 bases). The CDR3 loop spans 14 amino acids. The V gene lost 8 bases and the J gene lost 0 bases, with 10 bases spanning the gap. CDR1 SGHTA and CDR2 FQGNSA come from the germline V gene. CDR3 in amino acids: CASVWGANTGELFF. The CDR3 DNA reads as TGTGCCAGCGTCTGGGGGGCGAACACCGGGGAGCTGTTTTTT.

This clonotype was observed many times. The V and J genes are TRBV5-1 and TRBJ1-2, with 11 bases fitting TRBD1. Germline values: CDR1 SGHRS, CDR2 YFSETQ. With V trimmed by 0 bases and J by 4 bases, 2 bases remained unmatched. The CDR3 totals 15 residues. The CDR3 is CASSLDGTGGYGYTF. CDR3 DNA: TGCGCCAGCAGCTTGGACGGGACAGGGGGCTATGGCTACACCTTC.

V and J are TRBV5-1 and TRBJ1-6; a weak D match, TRBD1 (6 bases). This CDR3 region has 18 residues. V lost 0 bases and J 7 bases, leaving 20 bases between the germline ends. Per the germline V gene, CDR1 is SGHRS and CDR2 is YFSETQ. The CDR3 DNA reads TGCGCCAGCAGCTTGGGGGAAGAGGACAGCGACGGGAATTCACCCCTCCACTTT. Translation gives CASSLGEEDSDGNSPLHF.

This clonotype showed up just a few times. The chain links TRBV2 to TRBJ2-4; D may be TRBD1 or TRBD2 (5 bases each). The V gene lost 6 bases and the J gene lost 0 bases, with 12 bases spanning the gap. CDR1 is SNHLY, CDR2 FYNNEI, per germline. This CDR3 comprises 15 residues. CDR3 amino acids: CASRGTELAKNIQYF. DNA for the CDR3: TGTGCCAGCAGGGGGACGGAACTAGCCAAAAACATTCAGTACTTC.

This clonotype has only a few counts. The rearrangement joins TRBV7-2 to TRBJ1-1; possibly TRBD1 for D (6 bases). The CDR3 spans 15 residues. The germline V and J ends were trimmed by 6 bases and 2 bases, with 16 bases remaining between them. The germline V gene encodes CDR1 SGHTA and CDR2 FQGNSA. CDR3 in DNA: TGTGCCAGCAGTTCAGGGGAAGGGGTAAACACTGAAGCTTTCTTT. Protein: CASSSGEGVNTEAFF. The full variable domain, completed using reference TRBV7-2 and TRBJ1-1, is GAGVSQSPSNKVTEKGKDVELRCDPISGHTALYWYRQSLGQGLEFLIYFQGNSAPDKSGLPSDRFSAERTGGSVSTLTIQRTQQEDSAVYLCASSSGEGVNTEAFFGQGTRLTVV.

The rearrangement uses TRBV20-1 and TRBJ2-3, with a tentative D call TRBD2 (6 bases). With 3 bases removed from V and 0 bases from J, the gap between germline ends came to 13 bases. The CDR3 loop spans 15 amino acids. Germline values: CDR1 DFQATT, CDR2 SNEGSKA (reference sequence). In nucleotides, the CDR3 is TGCAGTGCTAGCCCCCCCGCGGGAAGCACAGATACGCAGTATTTT. Its translation: CSASPPAGSTDTQYF.

This chain links TRBV14 with TRBJ2-1; 12 nucleotides line up with TRBD2. The CDR3 sequence is 16 residues long. Germline values: CDR1 SGHDN, CDR2 FVKESK. Trimming cost V 1 base and J 7 bases; bases outside gene matches: 5. CDR3 sequence (DNA): TGTGCCAGCAGCCAAGGTCGACTAGCGGGAGTGAATGAGCAGTTCTTC. Translated: CASSQGRLAGVNEQFF.

This clonotype has ten or more counts. V gene TRBV9 combines with J gene TRBJ2-7; 9 bases align to TRBD2. The length of the CDR3 is 16 residues. The V gene end was trimmed by 0 bases and the J gene end by 1 base; junction bases not matched to a gene: 5. Germline V gene sequence: CDR1 SGDLS, CDR2 YYNGEE. The CDR3: CASSVVPTSGSYEQYF. As DNA, the CDR3 is TGTGCCAGCAGCGTAGTTCCGACTAGCGGTTCCTACGAGCAGTACTTC.

The rearrangement joins TRBV6-5 to TRBJ1-4, with TRBD1 matching over 8 bases. The V gene end was trimmed by 0 bases and the J gene end by 7 bases; junction bases not matched to a gene: 4. In germline, CDR1 is MNHEY, CDR2 SVGAGI. CDR3 length equals 15 residues. The DNA of the CDR3 is TGTGCCAGCAGTTACTCCCCCGGGACAGGTGAAAAACTGTTTTTT. Its translation: CASSYSPGTGEKLFF.

The rearrangement uses TRBV20-1 and TRBJ2-7; 11 nucleotides align to TRBD2. CDR1 is DFQATT, CDR2 SNEGSKA, per germline (reference sequence). The CDR3 totals 16 residues. The trim removed 0 bases at V and 3 bases at J, leaving 7 bases unmatched. CDR3 coding DNA: TGCAGTGCTAGAGATAAGCTAGCGGGAGGACTCTACGAGCAGTACTTC. This codes for CSARDKLAGGLYEQYF.

This clonotype has at least ten counts. The rearrangement links TRBV21-1 to TRBJ2-1; TRBD1, the table's D call, lacks a check against the DNA. TRBV21-1 is shown as a pseudogene. The CDR3 runs to 14 residues. DNA for the CDR3: TGTGCCAGCAGCAAAGGGGGGGGCTACAATGAGCAGTTCTTC. It is translated as CASSKGGGYNEQFF.

This clonotype has ten or more counts. The chain combines TRBV14 with TRBJ2-7; 9 positions agree with TRBD1. Germline CDR1 and CDR2: SGHDN and FVKESK. The V segment lost 3 bases and the J segment 1 base; nucleotides outside the gene matches: 4. This CDR3 is built from 15 residues. The CDR3 loop is CASSHRQGGSYEQYF. For the CDR3, the DNA is TGTGCCAGCAGCCACAGACAGGGGGGATCCTACGAGCAGTACTTC.

Details on this clonotype: A read error is possible here, since a much larger clone lies one base away. This CDR3 fails to terminate in the conserved phenylalanine or tryptophan, so it likely reflects a read error. The genes are TRBV7-9 and TRBJ2-7; 8 bases are a match to TRBD2. Germline-derived CDR1 and CDR2 are SEHNR and FQNEAQ (reference sequence). The CDR3 contains 16 residues. With V trimmed by 3 bases and J by 0 bases, 7 bases remained unmatched. Here the CDR3 DNA reads TGTGCCAGCAGCTTTTCTGGCGGGGGGACCTCCTACGAGCAGTACCTC. Protein sequence: CASSFSGGGTSYEQYL.

The sample holds a few counts of this clonotype. The V call is TRBV20-1, the J call TRBJ1-5, with D possibly being TRBD1 (5 bases). Germline CDR1 DFQATT, CDR2 SNEGSKA (reference sequence). With 1 base removed from V and 6 bases from J, the gap between germline ends came to 10 bases. There are 13 residues in the CDR3. The CDR3 is CSARARGGQPQHF. CDR3 nucleotide sequence: TGCAGTGCTAGAGCTAGGGGCGGTCAGCCCCAGCATTTT.